This TCR beta chain stems from a study of neoadjuvant nivolumab and ipilimumab in lung cancer. Study-wide points: TCR clonality did not significantly correlate with pathologic tumor regression.

Of note for this clone: As yet, its antigen is unknown.

The repertoire was sequenced with immunoSEQ multiplex PCR; TCRdb's copy has only in-frame clones and lacks some. The data show about 4,300 clones, around 73% seen once. Germline-derived CDR1 and CDR2 are SEHNR and FQNEAQ (reference sequence). V was cut by 2 bases and J by 5 bases, with 13 bases left in between. The CDR3 extends over 15 amino acids. The source material was adjacent normal lung tissue, sampled after neoadjuvant nivolumab, alone or with ipilimumab, at or shortly before surgery. This TCR came from an adult with non-small cell lung cancer. The chain links TRBV7-9 to TRBJ2-1; the D gene is possibly TRBD1 (6 bases). CDR3 DNA: TGTGCCAGCAGCTTACAGGGGCCTATTAACAATGAGCAGTTCTTC. This translates into CASSLQGPINNEQFF.